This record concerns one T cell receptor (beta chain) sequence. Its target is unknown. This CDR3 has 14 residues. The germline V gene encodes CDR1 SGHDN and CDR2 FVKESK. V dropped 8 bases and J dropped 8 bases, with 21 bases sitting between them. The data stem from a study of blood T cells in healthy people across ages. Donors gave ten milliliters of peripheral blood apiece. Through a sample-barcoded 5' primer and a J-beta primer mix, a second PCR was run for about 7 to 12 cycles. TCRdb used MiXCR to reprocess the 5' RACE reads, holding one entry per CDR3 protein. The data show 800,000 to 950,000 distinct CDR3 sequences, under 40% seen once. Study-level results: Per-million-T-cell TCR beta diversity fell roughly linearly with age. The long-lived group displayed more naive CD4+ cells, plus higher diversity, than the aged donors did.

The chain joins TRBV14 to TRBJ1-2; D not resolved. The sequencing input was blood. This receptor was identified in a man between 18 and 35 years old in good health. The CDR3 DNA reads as TGTGCCAGCGGCCCCCCGTATGCGGAGGAGGGCTACACCTTC. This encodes CASGPPYAEEGYTF.